The clone carrying this TCR beta chain has only a few counts. Its target is unknown. This sample stems from a study of identical twins. A universal primer site was added by template switching, and unique molecular identifiers were carried by the cDNA. TCRdb re-called the 5' RACE reads through MiXCR, storing one row per CDR3 protein. This sample has 1.5 million to 2 million distinct CDR3 sequences, with 32% found just once. This CDR3 is 12 amino acids long. Trimming removed 0 bases at V and 8 bases at J, with 7 bases between. Germline assignment: CDR1 LGHNA and CDR2 YNFKEQ. Broader study findings: Monozygotic twins shared more out-of-frame TCR alpha than recombination models predicted. Less excess twin sharing appeared in beta out-of-frame sequences. With abundant cord blood beta clonotypes, insertions were fewer; memory repertoires showed no such pattern.

The sequenced sample was cord blood. The sequence derives from a newborn girl in good health. The J gene is TRBJ1-1, the V gene TRBV4-2; D possibly corresponds to TRBD1 (5 bases). CDR3 nucleotide sequence: TGTGCCAGCAGCCAAGATTCAGGGGAAGCTTTCTTT. The encoded protein is CASSQDSGEAFF.